These T cell receptor beta chains were read from a single sample in a study of shared T cell receptors in the human thymus. Using immunoSEQ multiplex PCR, the repertoire was profiled, and TCRdb retains in-frame clones only, with some absent. The table lists under 700,000 clones, around three quarters of them singletons. These data were likewise used in another study, on human thymus T cells.

Sequenced material: thymocytes. Receptors were obtained from a boy under two years old with a congenital heart defect. Both conserved end residues are part of each CDR3. Fields, in order: clone size, J gene, D gene, V gene, CDR3 DNA, CDR3 protein. A D gene is named only where the DNA matches it firmly. Clone size appears in some rows only: once, few, many, or a class for an expanded clone.

abundance: -; j_gene: TRBJ2-7; d_gene: -; v_gene: TRBV4-2; CDR3nt: TGTGCCAGCAGCCCCGACAGAAGTGCTTACGAGCAGTACTTC; CDR3aa: CASSPDRSAYEQYF
abundance: -; j_gene: TRBJ2-1; d_gene: TRBD2; v_gene: TRBV2; CDR3nt: TGTGCCAGCAGTGGCGGACTAGCGGGAGATAATGAGCAGTTCTTC; CDR3aa: CASSGGLAGDNEQFF
abundance: -; j_gene: TRBJ2-1; d_gene: TRBD2; v_gene: TRBV6-1; CDR3nt: TGTGCCAGCAGTTCTCGAGGTAGCGGGAGGAATGAGCAGTTCTTC; CDR3aa: CASSSRGSGRNEQFF
abundance: -; j_gene: TRBJ2-5; d_gene: -; v_gene: TRBV27; CDR3nt: TGTGCCAGCAGTTTATCGGGTCCTAGCGCGGCCCAAGAGACCCAGTACTTC; CDR3aa: CASSLSGPSAAQETQYF
abundance: -; j_gene: TRBJ2-7; d_gene: TRBD2; v_gene: TRBV28; CDR3nt: TGTGCCAGCAGTTTAAGTACTAGCGGGAGGCCCTACGAGCAGTACTTC; CDR3aa: CASSLSTSGRPYEQYF
abundance: -; j_gene: TRBJ2-3; d_gene: TRBD2; v_gene: TRBV6-5; CDR3nt: TGTGCCAGCAGTTCGACTAGCGGGAGGGCCACAGATACGCAGTATTTT; CDR3aa: CASSSTSGRATDTQYF
abundance: once; j_gene: TRBJ1-4; d_gene: TRBD1; v_gene: TRBV4-1; CDR3nt: TGCGCCAGCAGCCAAAATTCCTCCCACAGGGGGGATAATGAAAAACTGTTTTTT; CDR3aa: CASSQNSSHRGDNEKLFF
abundance: -; j_gene: TRBJ2-6; d_gene: -; v_gene: TRBV5-1; CDR3nt: TGCGCCAGCAGCCTACGGTCTGGGGCCAACGTCCTGACTTTC; CDR3aa: CASSLRSGANVLTF
abundance: -; j_gene: TRBJ1-1; d_gene: TRBD1; v_gene: TRBV7-9; CDR3nt: TGTGCCAGCAGCTTGTGGCAGGGGGAAACTGAAGCTTTCTTT; CDR3aa: CASSLWQGETEAFF
abundance: -; j_gene: TRBJ1-4; d_gene: -; v_gene: TRBV6-5; CDR3nt: TGTGCCAGCAGTTCACGGGGTCGAAAACTGTTTTTT; CDR3aa: CASSSRGRKLFF
abundance: -; j_gene: TRBJ2-7; d_gene: -; v_gene: TRBV7-2; CDR3nt: TGTGCCAGCAGCTTACTCCGGGACTCCTGGTACGAGCAGTACTTC; CDR3aa: CASSLLRDSWYEQYF
abundance: few; j_gene: TRBJ2-5; d_gene: TRBD2; v_gene: TRBV5-6; CDR3nt: TGTGCCAGCAGCCATTTACCGGGACTAGCGGAAGAGACCCAGTACTTC; CDR3aa: CASSHLPGLAEETQYF
abundance: -; j_gene: TRBJ2-3; d_gene: -; v_gene: TRBV11-1; CDR3nt: TGTGCCAGCAGCTTAGCACCACAGGGCCCGCACAGAGATACGCAGTATTTT; CDR3aa: CASSLAPQGPHRDTQYF
abundance: -; j_gene: TRBJ2-7; d_gene: -; v_gene: TRBV15; CDR3nt: TGTGCCACCACCACAGCCTACGAGCAGTACTTC; CDR3aa: CATTTAYEQYF
abundance: -; j_gene: TRBJ1-1; d_gene: TRBD1; v_gene: TRBV10-3; CDR3nt: TGTGCCATCCGTGGTGTGCGGGACAGGGTTACTGAAGCTTTCTTT; CDR3aa: CAIRGVRDRVTEAFF
abundance: few; j_gene: TRBJ2-2; d_gene: -; v_gene: TRBV11-3; CDR3nt: TGTGCCAGCAGCTTAATGGGGGCCGGGGACACCGGGGAGCTGTTTTTT; CDR3aa: CASSLMGAGDTGELFF
abundance: -; j_gene: TRBJ1-1; d_gene: -; v_gene: TRBV28; CDR3nt: TGTGCCGTCCAGGGCGACACTGAAGCTTTCTTT; CDR3aa: CAVQGDTEAFF
abundance: few; j_gene: TRBJ2-3; d_gene: TRBD2; v_gene: TRBV13; CDR3nt: TGTGCCAGCAGCCCGGGTAGTTGGCTAGCGGGAGCGGGGGGCCAGTATTTT; CDR3aa: CASSPGSWLAGAGGQYF
abundance: -; j_gene: TRBJ2-2; d_gene: TRBD1; v_gene: TRBV7-9; CDR3nt: TGTGCCAGCAGCCCATGGACAGGGGGGAACACCGGGGAGCTGTTTTTT; CDR3aa: CASSPWTGGNTGELFF
abundance: -; j_gene: TRBJ2-3; d_gene: -; v_gene: TRBV21-1; CDR3nt: TGTGCCAGCAGCCCCCAAGCCCCGGGACAGGAGGCGGCAGATACGCAGTATTTT; CDR3aa: CASSPQAPGQEAADTQYF
abundance: -; j_gene: TRBJ2-3; d_gene: TRBD1; v_gene: TRBV28; CDR3nt: TGTGCCAGCAGTCCCGGGACAGGGGGACCGAGGGAAGATACGCAGTATTTT; CDR3aa: CASSPGTGGPREDTQYF
abundance: -; j_gene: TRBJ1-3; d_gene: TRBD1; v_gene: TRBV6-5; CDR3nt: TGTGCCAGCAGTTACGGGCAGGGGGCTGGAAACACCATATATTTT; CDR3aa: CASSYGQGAGNTIYF
abundance: -; j_gene: TRBJ2-4; d_gene: -; v_gene: TRBV30; CDR3nt: TGTGCCTGGAGCCGCGTATTACTAGCCAAAAACATTCAGTACTTC; CDR3aa: CAWSRVLLAKNIQYF
abundance: -; j_gene: TRBJ2-7; d_gene: -; v_gene: TRBV28; CDR3nt: TGTGCCAGCAGTCCCGGGCGGCTCGGAGGTGAGCAGTACTTC; CDR3aa: CASSPGRLGGEQYF
abundance: few; j_gene: TRBJ2-7; d_gene: TRBD2; v_gene: TRBV7-2; CDR3nt: TGTGCCAGCAGCTTAGACAGCGGGAGGGGCGAGCAGTACTTC; CDR3aa: CASSLDSGRGEQYF
abundance: few; j_gene: TRBJ1-5; d_gene: -; v_gene: TRBV12-5; CDR3nt: TGTGCATACCGGCAGCGAAACCCTGGAGACAATCAGCCCCAGCATTTT; CDR3aa: CAYRQRNPGDNQPQHF
abundance: once; j_gene: TRBJ1-5; d_gene: -; v_gene: TRBV30; CDR3nt: TGTGCCTGGAGTGTCCGGTATCAGCCCCAGCATTTT; CDR3aa: CAWSVRYQPQHF
abundance: -; j_gene: TRBJ1-5; d_gene: TRBD1; v_gene: TRBV15; CDR3nt: TGTGCCACCAGCAGAGTTCAAAAGACAGGGGGCGCGGAACAGCCCCAGCATTTT; CDR3aa: CATSRVQKTGGAEQPQHF
abundance: -; j_gene: TRBJ2-1; d_gene: TRBD1; v_gene: TRBV25-1; CDR3nt: TGTGCCAGCAGTGAAGGACAGGGAAGCGACAATGAGCAGTTCTTC; CDR3aa: CASSEGQGSDNEQFF
abundance: -; j_gene: TRBJ2-3; d_gene: -; v_gene: TRBV29-1; CDR3nt: TGCAGCGTGCCCCTGCCGACGGGAGATACGCAGTATTTT; CDR3aa: CSVPLPTGDTQYF
abundance: -; j_gene: TRBJ2-3; d_gene: TRBD1; v_gene: TRBV2; CDR3nt: TGTGCCAGCAGTGAATTAAACCAAGGACAGGGTAGCACAGATACGCAGTATTTT; CDR3aa: CASSELNQGQGSTDTQYF
abundance: -; j_gene: TRBJ1-1; d_gene: -; v_gene: TRBV4-1; CDR3nt: TGCGCCAGCAGCCAAGATAGCCCGCTCAACACTGAAGCTTTCTTT; CDR3aa: CASSQDSPLNTEAFF
abundance: -; j_gene: TRBJ1-5; d_gene: -; v_gene: TRBV15; CDR3nt: TGTGCCACCAGCAGTGACCGGGGGGGAAACAGCAATCAGCCCCAGCATTTT; CDR3aa: CATSSDRGGNSNQPQHF
abundance: -; j_gene: TRBJ2-1; d_gene: TRBD2; v_gene: TRBV6-1; CDR3nt: TGTGCCAGCAGTGAAGCACAGGGCTTGGGACTAGCGGGAGTCCATCGGAGGAATGAGCAGTTCTTC; CDR3aa: CASSEAQGLGLAGVHRRNEQFF
abundance: few; j_gene: TRBJ2-7; d_gene: TRBD2; v_gene: TRBV5-4; CDR3nt: TGTGCCAGCAGCGGAACTAGCGGGAGGGGAGAGCAGTACTTC; CDR3aa: CASSGTSGRGEQYF
abundance: -; j_gene: TRBJ1-3; d_gene: -; v_gene: TRBV29-1; CDR3nt: TGCAGCGTGGCAAGCGGTGGAAACACCATATATTTT; CDR3aa: CSVASGGNTIYF
abundance: -; j_gene: TRBJ2-7; d_gene: -; v_gene: TRBV6-1; CDR3nt: TGTGCCAGCAGGAGGACAACTTCCTACGAGCAGTACTTC; CDR3aa: CASRRTTSYEQYF
abundance: -; j_gene: TRBJ2-7; d_gene: TRBD1; v_gene: TRBV11-3; CDR3nt: TGTGCCAGCAGTTTAGGAGTACTATTACAGGGGGCGTCGGGATACGAGCAGTACTTC; CDR3aa: CASSLGVLLQGASGYEQYF
abundance: -; j_gene: TRBJ2-3; d_gene: TRBD2; v_gene: TRBV5-1; CDR3nt: TGCGCCAGCAGCTTTCGGACTAGCGGTAGCACAGATACGCAGTATTTT; CDR3aa: CASSFRTSGSTDTQYF
abundance: -; j_gene: TRBJ2-7; d_gene: TRBD1; v_gene: TRBV7-9; CDR3nt: TGTGCCATCTCCCCGGACAGGAACTACGAGCAGTACTTC; CDR3aa: CAISPDRNYEQYF
abundance: -; j_gene: TRBJ2-5; d_gene: -; v_gene: TRBV27; CDR3nt: TGTGCCAGCAGAGATAGCTCCAAAGAGACCCAGTACTTC; CDR3aa: CASRDSSKETQYF
abundance: -; j_gene: TRBJ2-4; d_gene: -; v_gene: TRBV30; CDR3nt: TGTGCCTGGAGCCCTAGGCGGGGAAACATTCAGTACTTC; CDR3aa: CAWSPRRGNIQYF
abundance: once; j_gene: TRBJ2-6; d_gene: -; v_gene: TRBV5-4; CDR3nt: TGTGCCAGCAGCTTGGTGGGGAGGTGGGGCTCTGGGGCCAACGTCCTGACTTTC; CDR3aa: CASSLVGRWGSGANVLTF
abundance: -; j_gene: TRBJ2-7; d_gene: -; v_gene: TRBV5-4; CDR3nt: TGTGCCAGCAGCTTGCGCGGGGAAATAGGTTCCTACGAGCAGTACTTC; CDR3aa: CASSLRGEIGSYEQYF
abundance: -; j_gene: TRBJ1-3; d_gene: -; v_gene: TRBV5-6; CDR3nt: TGTGCCAGCAGCCTCCTGACACCGACCTCTGGAAACATCATATATTTT; CDR3aa: CASSLLTPTSGNIIYF
abundance: -; j_gene: TRBJ2-7; d_gene: -; v_gene: TRBV5-6; CDR3nt: TGTGCCAGCAGCTTGGGTTTAGCTTCGGACGAGCAGTACTTC; CDR3aa: CASSLGLASDEQYF
abundance: -; j_gene: TRBJ2-1; d_gene: -; v_gene: TRBV7-3; CDR3nt: TGTGCCAGCAGCCCACGAATCGAGTCTTACAATGAGCAGTTCTTC; CDR3aa: CASSPRIESYNEQFF
abundance: -; j_gene: TRBJ2-7; d_gene: TRBD2; v_gene: TRBV5-8; CDR3nt: TGTGCCAGCAGCCTACCCCCGGGACTAGCGGACGAGCAGTACTTC; CDR3aa: CASSLPPGLADEQYF
abundance: once; j_gene: TRBJ2-7; d_gene: -; v_gene: TRBV20-1; CDR3nt: TGCAGTGCTAGAGTTGAGGGCGAGCAGTACTTC; CDR3aa: CSARVEGEQYF
abundance: once; j_gene: TRBJ2-2; d_gene: TRBD1; v_gene: TRBV25-1; CDR3nt: TGTGCCAGCAGGGGGACAGGTCGCGGGGAGCTGTTTTTT; CDR3aa: CASRGTGRGELFF
abundance: -; j_gene: TRBJ1-5; d_gene: -; v_gene: TRBV2; CDR3nt: TGTGCCAGCAGTGTGGGAGGGGGAGGGAATCAGCCCCAGCATTTT; CDR3aa: CASSVGGGGNQPQHF
abundance: -; j_gene: TRBJ2-5; d_gene: TRBD2; v_gene: TRBV18; CDR3nt: TGTGCCAGCTCACCAACTCGCGGGAGGCCCCAGGAGACCCAGTACTTC; CDR3aa: CASSPTRGRPQETQYF
abundance: -; j_gene: TRBJ2-7; d_gene: -; v_gene: TRBV13; CDR3nt: TGTGCCAGCAGCCAGACAGGAAGGGGCTTATACGAGCAGTACTTC; CDR3aa: CASSQTGRGLYEQYF
abundance: -; j_gene: TRBJ2-1; d_gene: -; v_gene: TRBV6-5; CDR3nt: TGTGCCAGCAGTTACTCGCCCGGGGGAAATGAGCAGTTCTTC; CDR3aa: CASSYSPGGNEQFF
abundance: -; j_gene: TRBJ2-1; d_gene: TRBD1; v_gene: TRBV7-2; CDR3nt: TGTGCCAGCAGCTGGGACAGGAGGAATGAGCAGTTCTTC; CDR3aa: CASSWDRRNEQFF